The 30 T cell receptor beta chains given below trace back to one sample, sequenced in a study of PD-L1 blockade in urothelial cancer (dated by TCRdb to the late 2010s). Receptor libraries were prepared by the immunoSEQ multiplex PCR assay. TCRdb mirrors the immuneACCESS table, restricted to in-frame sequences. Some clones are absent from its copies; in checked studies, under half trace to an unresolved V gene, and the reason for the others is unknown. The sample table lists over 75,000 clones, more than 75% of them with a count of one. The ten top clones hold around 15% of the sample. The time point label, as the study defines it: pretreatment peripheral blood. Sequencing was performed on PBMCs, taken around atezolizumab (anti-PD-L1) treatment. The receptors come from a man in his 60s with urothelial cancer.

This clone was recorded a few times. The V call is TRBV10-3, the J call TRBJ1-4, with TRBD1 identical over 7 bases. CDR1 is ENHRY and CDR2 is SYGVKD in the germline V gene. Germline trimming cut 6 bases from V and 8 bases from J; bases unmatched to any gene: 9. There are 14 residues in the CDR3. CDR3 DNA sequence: TGTGCCATCAGCCAGGGGGATTGGGAGGAAAAACTGTTTTTT. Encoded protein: CAISQGDWEEKLFF.

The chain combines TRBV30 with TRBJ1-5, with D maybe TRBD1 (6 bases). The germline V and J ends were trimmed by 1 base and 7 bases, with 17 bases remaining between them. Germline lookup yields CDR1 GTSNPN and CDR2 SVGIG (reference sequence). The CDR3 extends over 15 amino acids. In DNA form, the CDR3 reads TGTGCCTGGAGTGCGGAACAGGGTTCACGACAGCCCCAGCATTTT. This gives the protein CAWSAEQGSRQPQHF.

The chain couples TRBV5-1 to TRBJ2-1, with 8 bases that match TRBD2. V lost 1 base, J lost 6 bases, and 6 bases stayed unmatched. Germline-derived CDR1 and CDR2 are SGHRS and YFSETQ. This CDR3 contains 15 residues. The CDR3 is CASSLSLAGTNEQFF. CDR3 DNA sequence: TGCGCCAGCAGCTTGTCATTAGCGGGGACCAATGAGCAGTTCTTC.

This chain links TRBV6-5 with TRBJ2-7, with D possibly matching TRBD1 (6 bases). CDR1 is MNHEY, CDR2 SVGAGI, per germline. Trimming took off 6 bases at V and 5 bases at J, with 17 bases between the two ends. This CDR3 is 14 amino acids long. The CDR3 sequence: CASRNNNRVHEQYF. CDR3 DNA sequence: TGTGCCAGCAGAAACAATAACAGGGTCCACGAGCAGTACTTC.

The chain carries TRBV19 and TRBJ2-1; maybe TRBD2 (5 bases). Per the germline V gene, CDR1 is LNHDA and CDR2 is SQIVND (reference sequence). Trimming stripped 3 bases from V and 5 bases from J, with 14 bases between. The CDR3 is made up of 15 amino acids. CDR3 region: CASSIFGKSDNEQFF. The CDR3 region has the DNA TGTGCCAGTAGTATCTTCGGGAAAAGCGACAATGAGCAGTTCTTC.

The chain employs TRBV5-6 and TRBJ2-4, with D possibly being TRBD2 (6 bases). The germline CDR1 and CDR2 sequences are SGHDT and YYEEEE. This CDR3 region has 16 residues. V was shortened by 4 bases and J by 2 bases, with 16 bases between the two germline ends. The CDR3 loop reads CASSAGNFFTKNIQYF. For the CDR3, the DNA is TGTGCCAGCAGCGCGGGGAACTTCTTTACCAAAAACATTCAGTACTTC. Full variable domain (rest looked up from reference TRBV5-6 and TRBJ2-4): DAGVTQSPTHLIKTRGQQVTLRCSPKSGHDTVSWYQQALGQGPQFIFQYYEEEERQRGNFPDRFSGHQFPNYSSELNVNALLLGDSALYLCASSAGNFFTKNIQYFGAGTRLSVL.

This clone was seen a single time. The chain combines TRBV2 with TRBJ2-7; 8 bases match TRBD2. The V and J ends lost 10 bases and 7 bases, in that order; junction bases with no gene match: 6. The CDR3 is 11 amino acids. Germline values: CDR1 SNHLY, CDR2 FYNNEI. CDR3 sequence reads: CATWTSSEQYF. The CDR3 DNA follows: TGTGCCACTTGGACTAGCAGTGAGCAGTACTTC. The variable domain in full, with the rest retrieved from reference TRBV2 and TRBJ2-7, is EPEVTQTPSHQVTQMGQEVILRCVPISNHLYFYWYRQILGQKVEFLVSFYNNEISEKSEIFDDQFSVERPDGSNFTLKIRSTKLEDSAMYFCATWTSSEQYFGPGTRLTVT.

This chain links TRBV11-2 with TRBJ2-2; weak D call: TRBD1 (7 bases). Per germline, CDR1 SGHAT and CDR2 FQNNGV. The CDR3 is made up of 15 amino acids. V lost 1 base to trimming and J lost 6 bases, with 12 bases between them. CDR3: CASSLVARGAGELFF. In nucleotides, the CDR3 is TGTGCCAGCAGCTTAGTGGCCAGGGGGGCCGGGGAGCTGTTTTTT.

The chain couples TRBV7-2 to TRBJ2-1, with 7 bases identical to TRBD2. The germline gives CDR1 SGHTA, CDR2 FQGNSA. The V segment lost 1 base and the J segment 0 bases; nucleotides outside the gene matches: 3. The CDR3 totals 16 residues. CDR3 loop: CASSLDGGSSYNEQFF. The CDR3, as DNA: TGTGCCAGCAGCTTAGACGGGGGGAGCTCCTACAATGAGCAGTTCTTC.

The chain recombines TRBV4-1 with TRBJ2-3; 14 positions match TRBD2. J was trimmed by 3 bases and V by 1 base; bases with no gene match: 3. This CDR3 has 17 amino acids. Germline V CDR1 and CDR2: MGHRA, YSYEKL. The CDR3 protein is CASSQAGTSGSTDTQYF. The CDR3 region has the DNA TGCGCCAGCAGCCAAGCCGGGACTAGCGGGAGTACAGATACGCAGTATTTT.

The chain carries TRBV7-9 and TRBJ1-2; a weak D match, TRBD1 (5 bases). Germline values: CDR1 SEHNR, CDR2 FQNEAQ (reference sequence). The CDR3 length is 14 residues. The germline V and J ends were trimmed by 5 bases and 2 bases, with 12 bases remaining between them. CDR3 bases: TGTGCCAGCAGCGCGACAGCGCAAAACTATGGCTACACCTTC. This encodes CASSATAQNYGYTF.

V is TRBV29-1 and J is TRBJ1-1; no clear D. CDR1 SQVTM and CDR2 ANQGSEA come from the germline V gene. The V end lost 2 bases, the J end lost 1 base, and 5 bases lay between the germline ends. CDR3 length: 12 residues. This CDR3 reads CSVEFRNTEAFF. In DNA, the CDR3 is TGCAGCGTTGAATTCCGGAACACTGAAGCTTTCTTT.

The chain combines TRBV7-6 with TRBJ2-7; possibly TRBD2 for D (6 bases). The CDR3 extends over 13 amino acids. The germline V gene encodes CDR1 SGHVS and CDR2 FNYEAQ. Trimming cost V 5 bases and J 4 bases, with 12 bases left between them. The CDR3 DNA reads TGTGCCAGCAGCCCCGGGACTTTTTACGAGCAGTACTTC. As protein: CASSPGTFYEQYF.

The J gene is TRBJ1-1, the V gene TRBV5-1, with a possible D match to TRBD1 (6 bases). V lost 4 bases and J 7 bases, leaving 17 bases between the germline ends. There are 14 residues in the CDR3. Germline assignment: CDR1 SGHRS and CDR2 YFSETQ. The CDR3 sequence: CASSGKQGFGEAFF. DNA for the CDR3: TGCGCCAGCAGCGGAAAACAGGGATTTGGTGAAGCTTTCTTT.

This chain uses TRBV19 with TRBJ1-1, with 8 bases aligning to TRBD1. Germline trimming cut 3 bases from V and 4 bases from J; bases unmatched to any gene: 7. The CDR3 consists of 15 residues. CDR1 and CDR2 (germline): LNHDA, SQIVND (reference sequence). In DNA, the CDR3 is TGTGCCAGTAGTATTTCCACAGGGGGAGGCACTGAAGCTTTCTTT. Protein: CASSISTGGGTEAFF.

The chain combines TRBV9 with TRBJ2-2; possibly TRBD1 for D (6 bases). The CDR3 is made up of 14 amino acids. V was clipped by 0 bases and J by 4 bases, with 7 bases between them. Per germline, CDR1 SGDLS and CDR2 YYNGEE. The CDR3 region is CASSVGGLTGELFF. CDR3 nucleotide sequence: TGTGCCAGCAGCGTAGGGGGGCTCACCGGGGAGCTGTTTTTT.

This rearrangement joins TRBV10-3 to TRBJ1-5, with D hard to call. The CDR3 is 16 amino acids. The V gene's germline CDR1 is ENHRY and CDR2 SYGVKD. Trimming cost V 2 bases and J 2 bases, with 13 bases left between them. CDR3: CAISESQLVGNQPQHF. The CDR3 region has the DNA TGTGCCATCAGTGAGAGCCAATTAGTGGGCAATCAGCCCCAGCATTTT.

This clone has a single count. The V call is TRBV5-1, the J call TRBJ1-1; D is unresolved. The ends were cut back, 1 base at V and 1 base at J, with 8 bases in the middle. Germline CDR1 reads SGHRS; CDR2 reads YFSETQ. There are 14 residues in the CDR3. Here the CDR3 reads CASSLTSGNTEAFF. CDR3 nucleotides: TGCGCCAGCAGCTTGACCTCGGGGAACACTGAAGCTTTCTTT.

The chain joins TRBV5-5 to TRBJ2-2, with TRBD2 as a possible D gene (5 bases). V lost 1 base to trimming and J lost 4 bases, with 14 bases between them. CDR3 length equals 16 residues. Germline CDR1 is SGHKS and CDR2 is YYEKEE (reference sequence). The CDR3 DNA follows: TGTGCCAGCAGCTTGTCCCAGGCGAGGGTCACCGGGGAGCTGTTTTTT. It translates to CASSLSQARVTGELFF.

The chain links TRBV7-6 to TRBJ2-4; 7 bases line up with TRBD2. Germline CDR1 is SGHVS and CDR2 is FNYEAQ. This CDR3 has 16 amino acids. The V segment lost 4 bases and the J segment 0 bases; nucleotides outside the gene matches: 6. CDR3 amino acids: CASSSGGSLAKNIQYF. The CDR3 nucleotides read TGTGCCAGCAGCTCCGGGGGGTCACTAGCCAAAAACATTCAGTACTTC.

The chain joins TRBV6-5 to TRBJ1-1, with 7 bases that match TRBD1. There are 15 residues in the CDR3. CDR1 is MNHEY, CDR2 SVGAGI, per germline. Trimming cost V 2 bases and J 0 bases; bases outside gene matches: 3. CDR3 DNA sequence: TGTGCCAGCAGTTACAGGGGGCTAATGAACACTGAAGCTTTCTTT. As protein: CASSYRGLMNTEAFF.

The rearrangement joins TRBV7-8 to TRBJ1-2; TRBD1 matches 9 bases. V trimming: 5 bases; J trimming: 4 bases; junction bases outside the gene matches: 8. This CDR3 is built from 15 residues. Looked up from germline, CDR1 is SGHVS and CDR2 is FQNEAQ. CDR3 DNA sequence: TGTGCCAGCAGCGACCGGGACAGGGACCCCTATGGCTACACCTTC. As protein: CASSDRDRDPYGYTF.

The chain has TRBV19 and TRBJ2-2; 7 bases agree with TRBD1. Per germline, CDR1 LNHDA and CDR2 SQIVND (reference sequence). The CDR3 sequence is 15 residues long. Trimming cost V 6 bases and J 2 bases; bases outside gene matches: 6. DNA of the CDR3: TGTGCCAGTAGGATGGGGGACAGAAACACCGGGGAGCTGTTTTTT. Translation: CASRMGDRNTGELFF.

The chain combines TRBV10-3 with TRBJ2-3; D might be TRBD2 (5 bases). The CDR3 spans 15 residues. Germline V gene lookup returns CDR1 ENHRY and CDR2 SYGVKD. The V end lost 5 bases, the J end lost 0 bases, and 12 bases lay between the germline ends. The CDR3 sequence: CAISRSDPSTDTQYF. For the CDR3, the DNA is TGTGCCATCAGTCGTAGCGACCCTAGCACAGATACGCAGTATTTT.

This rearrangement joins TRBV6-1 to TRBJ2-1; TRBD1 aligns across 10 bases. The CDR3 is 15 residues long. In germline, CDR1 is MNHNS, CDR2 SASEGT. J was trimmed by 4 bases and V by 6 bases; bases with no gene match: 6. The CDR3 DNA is TGTGCCAGCAGCGAGGGGACAGGGGATTACAATGAGCAGTTCTTC. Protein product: CASSEGTGDYNEQFF.

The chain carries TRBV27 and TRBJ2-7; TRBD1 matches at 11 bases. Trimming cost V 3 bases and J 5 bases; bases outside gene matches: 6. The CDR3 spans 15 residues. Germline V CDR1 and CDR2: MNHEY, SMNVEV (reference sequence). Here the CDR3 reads CASSFPGQGGHEQYF. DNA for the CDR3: TGTGCCAGCAGTTTTCCGGGACAGGGGGGGCACGAGCAGTACTTC.

The CDR3 here is CAGRSGQGWRGELFF. The CDR3 DNA reads TGTGCCGGCCGATCGGGACAGGGATGGCGAGGGGAGCTGTTTTTT. The genes are TRBV6-1 and TRBJ2-2; 9 nucleotides match TRBD1. The junction had 15 bases not matched to a gene; V was cut back by 11 bases and J by 8 bases. This CDR3 spans 15 amino acids. CDR1 is MNHNS and CDR2 is SASEGT in the germline V gene.

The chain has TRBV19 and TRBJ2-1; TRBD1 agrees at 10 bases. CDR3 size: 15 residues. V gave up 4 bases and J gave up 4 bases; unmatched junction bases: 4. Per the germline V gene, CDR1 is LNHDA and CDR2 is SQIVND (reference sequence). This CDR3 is CASSTTGGTYNEQFF. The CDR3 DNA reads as TGTGCCAGTAGTACGACAGGGGGCACGTACAATGAGCAGTTCTTC.

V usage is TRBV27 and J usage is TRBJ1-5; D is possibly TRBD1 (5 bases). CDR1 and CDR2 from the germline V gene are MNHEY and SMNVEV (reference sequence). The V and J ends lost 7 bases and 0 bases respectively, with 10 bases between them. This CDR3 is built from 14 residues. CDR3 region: CASKDTFSNQPQHF. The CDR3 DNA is TGTGCCAGCAAGGACACCTTTAGCAATCAGCCCCAGCATTTT.

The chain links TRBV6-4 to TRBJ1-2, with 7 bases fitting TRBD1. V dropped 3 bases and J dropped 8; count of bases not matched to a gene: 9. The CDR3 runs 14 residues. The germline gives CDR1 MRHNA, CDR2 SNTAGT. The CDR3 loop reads CASSEHRGLGGYTF. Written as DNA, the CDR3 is TGTGCCAGCAGTGAGCACAGGGGATTGGGCGGCTACACCTTC.